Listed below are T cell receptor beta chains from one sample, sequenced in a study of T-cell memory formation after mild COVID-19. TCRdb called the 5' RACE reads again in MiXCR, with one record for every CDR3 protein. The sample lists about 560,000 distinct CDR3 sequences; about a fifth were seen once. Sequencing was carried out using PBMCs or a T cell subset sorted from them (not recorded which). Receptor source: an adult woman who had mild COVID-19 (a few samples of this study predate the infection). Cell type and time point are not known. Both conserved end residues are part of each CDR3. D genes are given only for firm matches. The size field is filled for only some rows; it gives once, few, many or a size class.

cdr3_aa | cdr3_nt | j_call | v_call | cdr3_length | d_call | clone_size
CASSLAGQVNNEQFF | TGTGCCAGCAGCTTAGCGGGACAGGTGAACAATGAGCAGTTCTTC | TRBJ2-1 | TRBV7-2 | 15 | TRBD1 | NA
CASRSSGSSYTEQFF | TGTGCCAGCAGGTCTAGCGGGAGTTCCTACACTGAGCAGTTCTTC | TRBJ2-1 | TRBV6-1 | 15 | TRBD2 | NA
CATSDLVVGVGNEQFF | TGTGCCACCAGTGATTTGGTAGTGGGAGTGGGCAATGAGCAGTTCTTC | TRBJ2-1 | TRBV24-1 | 16 | NA | NA
CASSGGASGSYEQYF | TGTGCCAGCAGCGGAGGCGCTAGCGGAAGCTACGAGCAGTACTTC | TRBJ2-7 | TRBV9 | 15 | TRBD2 | NA
CASSSGTEQFF | TGTGCCAGCAGCTCCGGGACTGAGCAGTTCTTC | TRBJ2-1 | TRBV7-3 | 11 | NA | few
CSARGRGRAPADLYNEQFF | TGCAGTGCTAGGGGTCGTGGGAGGGCCCCGGCCGACCTCTACAATGAGCAGTTCTTC | TRBJ2-1 | TRBV20-1 | 19 | TRBD2 | NA
CASSQSRIYQETQYF | TGTGCCAGCAGCCAAAGCCGGATATACCAGGAGACCCAGTACTTC | TRBJ2-5 | TRBV3-1 | 15 | NA | NA
CASSPQGNGYTF | TGTGCCAGCAGCCCACAGGGGAACGGCTACACCTTC | TRBJ1-2 | TRBV6-1 | 12 | TRBD1 | few
CASSYSTGVLNTEAFF | TGTGCCAGCAGTTACTCGACAGGGGTTTTGAACACTGAAGCTTTCTTT | TRBJ1-1 | TRBV6-2/TRBV6-3 | 16 | TRBD1 | NA
CASSQESSHGYTF | TGCGCCAGCAGCCAAGAGTCGTCCCATGGCTACACCTTC | TRBJ1-2 | TRBV4-1 | 13 | NA | few
CATSSQLNQPQHF | TGTGCCACCAGTTCGCAATTGAATCAGCCCCAGCATTTT | TRBJ1-5 | TRBV24-1 | 13 | NA | NA
CSATKGGGTDTQYF | TGCAGTGCAACCAAGGGGGGGGGCACAGATACGCAGTATTTT | TRBJ2-3 | TRBV20-1 | 14 | NA | few
CASSYQENTEAFF | TGTGCCAGCAGTTATCAGGAGAACACTGAAGCTTTCTTT | TRBJ1-1 | TRBV6-5 | 13 | NA | NA
CASSPTHQQGYYGYTF | TGTGCCAGCAGCCCCACGCATCAACAGGGGTACTATGGCTACACCTTC | TRBJ1-2 | TRBV11-2 | 16 | TRBD1 | few
CASSPSEGELTEQFF | TGTGCCAGCTCCCCCTCAGAGGGAGAGCTCACTGAGCAGTTCTTC | TRBJ2-1 | TRBV18 | 15 | NA | few
CASSQVRASNTEAFF | TGCGCCAGCAGCCAAGTGAGGGCGTCGAACACTGAAGCTTTCTTT | TRBJ1-1 | TRBV4-1 | 15 | NA | few
CASTRDEVDTQYF | TGCGCCAGCACACGGGATGAGGTTGATACGCAGTATTTT | TRBJ2-3 | TRBV5-1 | 13 | NA | many
CASSYTLGPDTQYF | TGTGCCAGCAGTTACACACTCGGGCCAGATACGCAGTATTTT | TRBJ2-3 | TRBV6-6 | 14 | NA | NA
CASSLAGTSDDTQYF | TGTGCCAGCAGCTTAGCCGGGACTAGCGACGATACGCAGTATTTT | TRBJ2-3 | TRBV7-9 | 15 | TRBD2 | NA
CASSPGSDKNIQYF | TGTGCCAGCAGCCCCGGTTCGGACAAAAACATTCAGTACTTC | TRBJ2-4 | TRBV6-6 | 14 | NA | few
CASSPRTSGDEQFF | TGTGCCAGCAGCCCGCGGACTAGCGGGGATGAGCAGTTCTTC | TRBJ2-1 | TRBV11-2 | 14 | TRBD2 | NA
CASSHLYGQGSHEQYF | TGTGCCAGCAGCCACCTTTATGGACAGGGATCTCACGAGCAGTACTTC | TRBJ2-7 | TRBV7-9 | 16 | TRBD1 | NA
CASSALSNPNTEAFF | TGTGCCAGCAGCGCCCTCAGCAACCCGAACACTGAAGCTTTCTTT | TRBJ1-1 | TRBV7-3 | 15 | NA | NA
CASSSTATNEKLFF | TGCGCCAGCAGCTCGACAGCAACTAATGAAAAACTGTTTTTT | TRBJ1-4 | TRBV5-1 | 14 | NA | few
CASSPGQGVRNEQFF | TGTGCCAGCAGCCCGGGACAGGGGGTGAGGAATGAGCAGTTCTTC | TRBJ2-1 | TRBV6-5 | 15 | TRBD1 | NA
CATSDFGTGTKETQYF | TGTGCCACCAGTGATTTTGGGACAGGGACGAAAGAGACCCAGTACTTC | TRBJ2-5 | TRBV24-1 | 16 | TRBD1 | many
CSVDDRAPYGYTF | TGCAGCGTTGACGACAGGGCACCCTATGGCTACACCTTC | TRBJ1-2 | TRBV29-1 | 13 | TRBD1 | NA
CASSYSTGSGNTIYF | TGTGCCAGCAGTTACTCGACAGGGTCTGGAAACACCATATATTTT | TRBJ1-3 | TRBV6-5 | 15 | TRBD1 | NA
CASSYSRDPRGGYEQYF | TGTGCCAGCAGTTACTCGAGAGATCCCCGAGGGGGCTACGAGCAGTACTTC | TRBJ2-7 | TRBV6-6 | 17 | NA | few
CASSLLGSAGNTIYF | TGTGCCAGCAGCTTACTCGGGTCCGCTGGAAACACCATATATTTT | TRBJ1-3 | TRBV7-9 | 15 | NA | NA
CASSLEGRSQETQYF | TGCGCCAGCAGCTTGGAGGGCCGTTCCCAAGAGACCCAGTACTTC | TRBJ2-5 | TRBV5-1 | 15 | NA | NA
CASSWTDKVVYNEQFF | TGCGCCAGCAGCTGGACAGATAAGGTGGTCTACAATGAGCAGTTCTTC | TRBJ2-1 | TRBV5-1 | 16 | NA | NA
CASSLRVDGYTF | TGTGCCAGCAGTTTGAGGGTGGATGGCTACACCTTC | TRBJ1-2 | TRBV12-3/TRBV12-4 | 12 | NA | few
CASSSPGYEQFF | TGCGCCAGCAGCTCCCCAGGCTATGAGCAGTTCTTC | TRBJ2-1 | TRBV5-1 | 12 | NA | NA
CASSPDREALHF | TGTGCCAGCTCCCCCGACAGGGAGGCCCTCCACTTT | TRBJ1-6 | TRBV18 | 12 | TRBD1 | NA
CASSQLTGSRNIQYF | TGTGCCAGCAGCCAATTGACAGGGTCGAGGAACATTCAGTACTTC | TRBJ2-4 | TRBV3-1 | 15 | TRBD1 | few
CASSYTGGSNTQYF | TGTGCCAGCAGTTACACGGGGGGCTCGAATACGCAGTATTTT | TRBJ2-3 | TRBV6-5 | 14 | NA | many
CASSSLAGGPADTQYF | TGTGCCAGCAGCTCTCTAGCGGGGGGGCCCGCAGATACGCAGTATTTT | TRBJ2-3 | TRBV12-3/TRBV12-4 | 16 | TRBD2 | NA
CASSQTNGGGQPQHF | TGTGCCAGCAGCCAGACGAATGGGGGGGGTCAGCCCCAGCATTTT | TRBJ1-5 | TRBV7-8 | 15 | NA | NA
CASSPPASPTEAFF | TGTGCCAGCTCACCCCCCGCCAGTCCCACTGAAGCTTTCTTT | TRBJ1-1 | TRBV18 | 14 | NA | NA
CASSSQQEQFF | TGCGCCAGCAGCTCCCAACAGGAACAGTTCTTC | TRBJ2-1 | TRBV5-1 | 11 | NA | many
CASSWGPEDGYTF | TGTGCCAGCAGTTGGGGACCAGAGGATGGCTACACCTTC | TRBJ1-2 | TRBV12-3/TRBV12-4 | 13 | NA | few
CASSLYPPEQYF | TGTGCCAGCAGCTTATACCCTCCCGAGCAGTACTTC | TRBJ2-7 | TRBV7-8 | 12 | NA | NA
CASSLVPVSSYNSPLHF | TGCGCCAGCAGCTTGGTACCGGTGAGCTCCTATAATTCACCCCTCCACTTT | TRBJ1-6 | TRBV5-1 | 17 | NA | once
CASRPGTGGMNTEAFF | TGTGCCAGCAGACCCGGTACAGGGGGGATGAACACTGAAGCTTTCTTT | TRBJ1-1 | TRBV5-5 | 16 | TRBD1 | NA
CASSLRVEAFF | TGTGCCAGCAGCTTACGAGTTGAAGCTTTCTTT | TRBJ1-1 | TRBV7-9 | 11 | NA | NA